This T cell receptor (beta chain) was documented in a study of shared T cell receptors in the human thymus. V shed 7 bases and J 9 bases; nucleotides not matched to a gene: 12. The germline V gene has CDR1 MDHEN and CDR2 SYDVKM. The CDR3 runs 15 residues. Sequenced by immunoSEQ multiplex PCR; TCRdb stores in-frame clones only, minus some. The table shows approximately 730,000 clones, with approximately 85% occurring only once. These data also featured in a second study, about human thymus T cells. In that study: Thymic resections from corrective heart surgery supplied the tissue.

The V call is TRBV28, the J call TRBJ1-6; TRBD1 agrees at 7 bases. The sample taken for sequencing was thymocytes. This TCR derives from a girl under three years old with a congenital heart defect. Here the CDR3 reads CASTPWGDSASPLHF. The CDR3 DNA reads as TGTGCCAGCACCCCCTGGGGGGACAGTGCTTCACCCCTCCACTTT.